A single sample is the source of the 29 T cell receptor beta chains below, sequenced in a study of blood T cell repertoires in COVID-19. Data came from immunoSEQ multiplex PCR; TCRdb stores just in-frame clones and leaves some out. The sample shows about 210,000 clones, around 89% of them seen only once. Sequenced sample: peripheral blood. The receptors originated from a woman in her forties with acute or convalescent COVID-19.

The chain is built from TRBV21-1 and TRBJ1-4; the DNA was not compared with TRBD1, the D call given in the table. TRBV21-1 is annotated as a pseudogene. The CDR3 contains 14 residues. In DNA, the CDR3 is TGTGCCAGCAGCAAGGACAGGCCTCATGAAAAACTGTTTTTT. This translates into CASSKDRPHEKLFF.

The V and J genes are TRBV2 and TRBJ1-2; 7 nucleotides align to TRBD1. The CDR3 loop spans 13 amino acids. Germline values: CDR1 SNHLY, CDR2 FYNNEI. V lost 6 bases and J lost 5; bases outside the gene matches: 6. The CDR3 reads CASRGTVRYGYTF. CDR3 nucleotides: TGTGCCAGCAGAGGGACAGTTCGATATGGCTACACCTTC.

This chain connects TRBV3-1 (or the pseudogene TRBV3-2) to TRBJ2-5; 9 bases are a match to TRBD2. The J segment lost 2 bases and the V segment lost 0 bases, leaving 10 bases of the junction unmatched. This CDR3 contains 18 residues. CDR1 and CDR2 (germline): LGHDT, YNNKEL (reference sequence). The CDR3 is CASSQDLGIAGVQETQYF. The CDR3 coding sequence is TGTGCCAGCAGCCAAGATCTAGGGATAGCGGGGGTGCAAGAGACCCAGTACTTC.

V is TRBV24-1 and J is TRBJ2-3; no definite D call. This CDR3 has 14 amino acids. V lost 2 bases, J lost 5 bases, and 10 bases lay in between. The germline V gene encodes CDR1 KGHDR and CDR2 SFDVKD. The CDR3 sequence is CATSDSHSGDTQYF. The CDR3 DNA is TGTGCCACCAGTGATTCCCACTCGGGAGATACGCAGTATTTT.

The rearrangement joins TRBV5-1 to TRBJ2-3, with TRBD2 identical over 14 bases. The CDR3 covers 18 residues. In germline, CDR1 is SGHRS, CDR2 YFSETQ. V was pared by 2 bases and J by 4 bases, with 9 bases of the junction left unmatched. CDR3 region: CASSFAGTSGGRSDTQYF. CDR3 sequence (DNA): TGCGCCAGCAGCTTTGCCGGGACTAGCGGGGGAAGGTCAGATACGCAGTATTTT.

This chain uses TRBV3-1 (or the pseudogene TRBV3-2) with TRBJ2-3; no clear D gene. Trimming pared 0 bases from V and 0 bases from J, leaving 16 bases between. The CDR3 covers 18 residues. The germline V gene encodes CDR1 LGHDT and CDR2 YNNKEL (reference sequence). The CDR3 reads CASSQDSLLRHSTDTQYF. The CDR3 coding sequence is TGTGCCAGCAGCCAAGATTCGCTCCTACGCCATAGCACAGATACGCAGTATTTT.

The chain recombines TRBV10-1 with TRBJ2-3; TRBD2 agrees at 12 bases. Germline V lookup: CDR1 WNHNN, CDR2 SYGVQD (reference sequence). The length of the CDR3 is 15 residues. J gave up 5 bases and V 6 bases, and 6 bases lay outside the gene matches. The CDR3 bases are TGCGCCAGCAGCCGGACTAGCGGGGAAGTAGATACGCAGTATTTT. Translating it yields CASSRTSGEVDTQYF.

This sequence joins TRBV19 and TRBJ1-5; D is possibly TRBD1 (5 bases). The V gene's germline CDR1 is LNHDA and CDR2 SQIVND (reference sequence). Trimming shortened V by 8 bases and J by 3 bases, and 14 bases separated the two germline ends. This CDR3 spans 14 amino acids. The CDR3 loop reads CASGAAGNNQPQHF. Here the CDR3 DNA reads TGTGCCAGTGGGGCGGCAGGCAACAATCAGCCCCAGCATTTT.

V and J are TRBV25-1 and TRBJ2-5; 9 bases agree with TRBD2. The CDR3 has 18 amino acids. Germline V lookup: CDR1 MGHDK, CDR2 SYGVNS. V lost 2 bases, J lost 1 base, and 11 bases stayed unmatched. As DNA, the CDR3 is TGTGCCAGCAGTGAACCCGGAGGTAGCGGGGGTATCCAAGAGACCCAGTACTTC. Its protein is CASSEPGGSGGIQETQYF.

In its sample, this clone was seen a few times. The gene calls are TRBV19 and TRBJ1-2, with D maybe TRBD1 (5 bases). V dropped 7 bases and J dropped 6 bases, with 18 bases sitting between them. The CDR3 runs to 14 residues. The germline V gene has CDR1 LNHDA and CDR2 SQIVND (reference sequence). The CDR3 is CASNNRSPRDGYTF. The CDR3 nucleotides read TGTGCCAGTAATAACAGGTCACCCCGGGATGGCTACACCTTC. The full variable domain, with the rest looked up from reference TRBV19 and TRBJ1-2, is DGGITQSPKYLFRKEGQNVTLSCEQNLNHDAMYWYRQDPGQGLRLIYYSQIVNDFQKGDIAEGYSVSREKKESFPLTVTSAQKNPTAFYLCASNNRSPRDGYTFGSGTRLTVV.

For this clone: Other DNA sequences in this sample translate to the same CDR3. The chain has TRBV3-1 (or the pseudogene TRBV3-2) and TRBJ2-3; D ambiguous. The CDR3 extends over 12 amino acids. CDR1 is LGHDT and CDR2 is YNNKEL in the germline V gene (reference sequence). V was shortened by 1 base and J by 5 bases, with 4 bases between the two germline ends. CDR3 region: CASSQVRDTQYF. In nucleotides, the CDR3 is TGTGCCAGCAGCCAAGTTCGAGATACGCAGTATTTT.

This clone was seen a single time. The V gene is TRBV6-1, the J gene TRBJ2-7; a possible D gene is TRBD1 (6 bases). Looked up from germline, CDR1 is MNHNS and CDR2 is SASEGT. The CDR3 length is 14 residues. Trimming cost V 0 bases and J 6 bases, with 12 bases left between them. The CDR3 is CASSEAYRAGEQYV. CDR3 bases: TGTGCCAGCAGTGAAGCCTACAGGGCGGGCGAGCAGTACGTC.

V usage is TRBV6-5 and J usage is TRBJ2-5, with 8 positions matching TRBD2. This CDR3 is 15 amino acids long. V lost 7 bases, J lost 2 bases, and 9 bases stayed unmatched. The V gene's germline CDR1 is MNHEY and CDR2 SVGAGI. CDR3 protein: CASTRAGGTQETQYF. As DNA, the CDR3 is TGTGCCAGCACCCGGGCGGGGGGCACACAAGAGACCCAGTACTTC.

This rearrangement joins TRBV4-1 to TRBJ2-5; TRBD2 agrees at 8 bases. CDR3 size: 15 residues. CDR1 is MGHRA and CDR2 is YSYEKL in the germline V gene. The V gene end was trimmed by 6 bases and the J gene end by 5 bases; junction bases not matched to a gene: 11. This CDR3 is CASSWGQAGVETQYF. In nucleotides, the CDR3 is TGCGCCAGCAGTTGGGGTCAAGCGGGGGTGGAGACCCAGTACTTC.

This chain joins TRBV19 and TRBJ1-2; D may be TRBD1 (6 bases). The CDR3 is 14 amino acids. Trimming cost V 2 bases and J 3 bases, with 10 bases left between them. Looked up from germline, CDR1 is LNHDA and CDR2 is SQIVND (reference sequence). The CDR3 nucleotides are TGTGCCAGTAGTATAACAGGGTGGGACTATGGCTACACCTTC. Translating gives CASSITGWDYGYTF.

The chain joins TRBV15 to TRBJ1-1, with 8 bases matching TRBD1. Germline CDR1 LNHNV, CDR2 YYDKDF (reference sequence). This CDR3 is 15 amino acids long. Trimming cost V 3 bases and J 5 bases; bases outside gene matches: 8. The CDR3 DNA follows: TGTGCCACCAGCAGTCCTAGGACAGGGACAACTGAAGCTTTCTTT. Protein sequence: CATSSPRTGTTEAFF.

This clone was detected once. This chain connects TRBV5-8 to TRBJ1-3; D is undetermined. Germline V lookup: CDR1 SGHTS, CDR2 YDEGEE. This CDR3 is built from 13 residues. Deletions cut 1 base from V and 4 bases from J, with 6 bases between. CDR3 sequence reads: CASSLLVGNTIYF. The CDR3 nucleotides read TGTGCCAGCAGCTTGCTAGTCGGAAACACCATATATTTT.

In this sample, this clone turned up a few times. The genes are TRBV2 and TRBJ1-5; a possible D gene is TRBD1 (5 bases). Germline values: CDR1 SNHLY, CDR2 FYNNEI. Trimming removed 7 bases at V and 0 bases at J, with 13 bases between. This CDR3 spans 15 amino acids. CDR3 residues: CASTTDSHSNQPQHF. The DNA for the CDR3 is TGTGCCAGCACTACTGACAGCCATAGCAATCAGCCCCAGCATTTT.

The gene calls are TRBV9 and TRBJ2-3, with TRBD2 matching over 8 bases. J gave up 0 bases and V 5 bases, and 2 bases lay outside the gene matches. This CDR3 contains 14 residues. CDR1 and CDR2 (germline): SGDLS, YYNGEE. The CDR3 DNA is TGTGCCAGCAGGGGCGGGGGGAGCACAGATACGCAGTATTTT. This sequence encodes CASRGGGSTDTQYF. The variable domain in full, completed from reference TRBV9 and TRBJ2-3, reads DSGVTQTPKHLITATGQRVTLRCSPRSGDLSVYWYQQSLDQGLQFLIQYYNGEERAKGNILERFSAQQFPDLHSELNLSSLELGDSALYFCASRGGGSTDTQYFGPGTRLTVL.

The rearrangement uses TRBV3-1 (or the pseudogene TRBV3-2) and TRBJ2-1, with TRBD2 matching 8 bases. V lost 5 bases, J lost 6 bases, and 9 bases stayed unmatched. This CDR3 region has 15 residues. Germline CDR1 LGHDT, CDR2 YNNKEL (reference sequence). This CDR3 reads CASSLAGSLSNEQFF. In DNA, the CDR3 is TGTGCCAGCAGCTTAGCGGGGAGCCTGTCCAATGAGCAGTTCTTC.

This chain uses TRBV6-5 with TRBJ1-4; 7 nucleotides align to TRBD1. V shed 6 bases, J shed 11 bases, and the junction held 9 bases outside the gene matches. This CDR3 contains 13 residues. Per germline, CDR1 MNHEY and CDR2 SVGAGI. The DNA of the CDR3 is TGTGCCAGCAGCCCAGGACAGGCTCTCAAACTGTTTTTT. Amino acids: CASSPGQALKLFF.

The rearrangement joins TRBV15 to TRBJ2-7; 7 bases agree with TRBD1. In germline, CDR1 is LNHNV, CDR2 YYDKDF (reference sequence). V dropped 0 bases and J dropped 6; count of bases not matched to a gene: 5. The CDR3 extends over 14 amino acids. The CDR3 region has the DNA TGTGCCACCAGCAGAGAAAGGGGGCTGAGCGAGCAGTACGTC. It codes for CATSRERGLSEQYV.

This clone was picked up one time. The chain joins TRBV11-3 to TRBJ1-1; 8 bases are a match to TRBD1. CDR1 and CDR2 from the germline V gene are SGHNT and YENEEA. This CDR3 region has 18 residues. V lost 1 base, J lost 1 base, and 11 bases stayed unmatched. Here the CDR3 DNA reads TGTGCCAGCAGCTTAGCCGGACAGGGAGGAGTGAAGAACACTGAAGCTTTCTTT. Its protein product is CASSLAGQGGVKNTEAFF.

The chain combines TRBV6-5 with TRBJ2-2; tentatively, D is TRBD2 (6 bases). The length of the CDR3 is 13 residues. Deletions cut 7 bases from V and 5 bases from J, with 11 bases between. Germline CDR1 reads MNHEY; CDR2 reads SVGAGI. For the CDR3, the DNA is TGTGCCAGCACCCGCGGGGAAACCGGGGAGCTGTTTTTT. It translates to CASTRGETGELFF.

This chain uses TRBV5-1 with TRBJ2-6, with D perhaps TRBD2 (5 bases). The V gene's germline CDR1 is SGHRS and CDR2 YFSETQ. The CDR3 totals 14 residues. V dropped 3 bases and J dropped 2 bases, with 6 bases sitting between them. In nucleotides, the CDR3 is TGCGCCAGCAGCTCGCGGGCTGGGGCCAACGTCCTGACTTTC. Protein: CASSSRAGANVLTF.

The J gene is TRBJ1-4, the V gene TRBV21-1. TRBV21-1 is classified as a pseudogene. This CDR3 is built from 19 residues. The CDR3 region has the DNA TGTGCCAGCAGCAGAAGTTTGCGGGGGTCGATGGGTAATAATGAAAAACTGTTTTTT. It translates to CASSRSLRGSMGNNEKLFF.

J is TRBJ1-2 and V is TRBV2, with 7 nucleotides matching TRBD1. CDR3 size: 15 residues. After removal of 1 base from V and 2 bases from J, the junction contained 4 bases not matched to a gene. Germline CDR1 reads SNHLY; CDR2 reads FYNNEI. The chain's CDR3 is CASSEDRGKNYGYTF. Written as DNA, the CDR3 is TGTGCCAGCAGTGAAGACAGGGGAAAAAACTATGGCTACACCTTC. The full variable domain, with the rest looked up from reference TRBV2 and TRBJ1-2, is EPEVTQTPSHQVTQMGQEVILRCVPISNHLYFYWYRQILGQKVEFLVSFYNNEISEKSEIFDDQFSVERPDGSNFTLKIRSTKLEDSAMYFCASSEDRGKNYGYTFGSGTRLTVV.

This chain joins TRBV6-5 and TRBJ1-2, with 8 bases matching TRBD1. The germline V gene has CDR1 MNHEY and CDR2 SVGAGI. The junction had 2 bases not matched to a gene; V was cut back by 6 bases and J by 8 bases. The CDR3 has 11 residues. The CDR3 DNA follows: TGTGCCAGCAGGGCAGGGGGCGGCTACACCTTC. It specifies CASRAGGGYTF.

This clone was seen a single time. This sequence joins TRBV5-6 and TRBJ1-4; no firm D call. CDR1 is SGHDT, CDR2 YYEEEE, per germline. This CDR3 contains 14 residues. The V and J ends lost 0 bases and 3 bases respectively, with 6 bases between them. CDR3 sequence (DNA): TGTGCCAGCAGCTTGGCGGGGTCTAATGAAAAACTGTTTTTT. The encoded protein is CASSLAGSNEKLFF.